The clone carrying this T cell receptor beta chain was detected many times. Its target is not known. The data are from a study of CD8 T cells in ankylosing spondylitis. General study findings and limits: There was reportedly significant enrichment of clones that were disease-linked in matched ankylosing spondylitis synovial fluid. Within peripheral blood, clones linked to disease were CD8+ and relatively rare.

The length of the CDR3 is 16 residues. Trimming removed 5 bases from V and 9 bases from J; junction bases left unmatched: 14. Germline loops: CDR1 SGHTA, CDR2 FQGNSA. Quantitative 5'-RACE was performed with molecular barcodes, and it yielded the TCR beta libraries. Each CDR3 protein is one row after TCRdb ran MiXCR on the 5' RACE reads. The table includes more than 300,000 distinct CDR3 sequences, under 14% detected once. This chain uses TRBV7-2 with TRBJ2-1; the match to TRBD1 covers 9 bases. This TCR was recovered from a female donor with ankylosing spondylitis or in good health (not recorded which). Material: blood, either unsorted or a sorted T cell fraction (not recorded which). The chain's CDR3 is CASSPSRDRGTSEQFF. The CDR3 region has the DNA TGTGCCAGCAGCCCATCTAGAGACAGGGGGACGAGTGAGCAGTTCTTC.